Below are 15 T cell receptor beta chains sequenced from a single sample in a study of neurological immune-mediated disorders. TCRdb re-called the 5' RACE reads with MiXCR, one entry per CDR3 protein. The repertoire has 66,000 or so distinct CDR3 sequences, 4% to 6% of them found once; the top ten carry roughly 2.8%. Source material: PBMCs. All receptors come from a woman aged 30 to 39 with multiple sclerosis.

In this sample, this clonotype turned up a few times. It may be a read error: a sequence one base away is much more abundant. The J gene is TRBJ2-5, the V gene TRBV25-1; D is unresolved. The CDR3 length is 13 residues. Germline V gene lookup returns CDR1 MGHDK and CDR2 SYGVNS. Trimming shortened V by 5 bases and J by 0 bases, and 7 bases separated the two germline ends. Here the CDR3 reads CASSSTYQETQYF. CDR3 bases: TGTGCCAGCAGTTCGACGTACCAAGAGACCCAGTACTTC.

The gene calls are TRBV27 and TRBJ2-1; TRBD1 aligns across 8 bases. The CDR3 spans 14 residues. V was pared by 6 bases and J by 5 bases, with 6 bases of the junction left unmatched. Germline CDR1 is MNHEY and CDR2 is SMNVEV (reference sequence). The CDR3 DNA reads TGTGCCAGCAGATTCGGACAGGGAAACAATGAGCAGTTCTTC. Its protein product is CASRFGQGNNEQFF.

This clonotype was counted at least ten times. The chain is built from TRBV12-3 or TRBV12-4 and TRBJ1-1, with D possibly being TRBD1 (5 bases). V dropped 6 bases and J dropped 6 bases, with 20 bases sitting between them. The CDR3 sequence is 15 residues long. CDR3 nucleotides: TGTGCCAGCAGCCAAAACAGGTTGTTAAGGTCTGAAGCTTTCTTT. Its translation: CASSQNRLLRSEAFF.

Ten or more counts support this clonotype. The rearrangement joins TRBV5-1 to TRBJ2-2, with 7 nucleotides matching TRBD1. The CDR3 covers 16 residues. Losses at the gene ends were 4 bases for V and 6 bases for J; bases not matched to a gene: 12. The V gene's germline CDR1 is SGHRS and CDR2 YFSETQ. The CDR3 is CASSQAGQVSSGELFF. CDR3 in DNA: TGCGCCAGCAGCCAAGCCGGACAGGTGTCGTCCGGGGAGCTGTTTTTT. The variable domain in full, with the rest retrieved from reference TRBV5-1 and TRBJ2-2, is KAGVTQTPRYLIKTRGQQVTLSCSPISGHRSVSWYQQTPGQGLQFLFEYFSETQRNKGNFPGRFSGRQFSNSRSEMNVSTLELGDSALYLCASSQAGQVSSGELFFGEGSRLTVL.

The gene calls are TRBV12-3 or TRBV12-4 and TRBJ1-5; D possibly corresponds to TRBD1 (5 bases). Trimming left V 3 bases short and J 0 bases short, with 15 bases between. This CDR3 is 17 amino acids long. The CDR3 nucleotides are TGTGCCAGCAGTTTTGGGGCAGGAGATTTTAGCAATCAGCCCCAGCATTTT. Translated: CASSFGAGDFSNQPQHF.

The chain links TRBV27 to TRBJ1-2; a weak D match, TRBD1 (5 bases). The germline V gene has CDR1 MNHEY and CDR2 SMNVEV (reference sequence). This CDR3 region has 13 residues. V dropped 2 bases and J dropped 7 bases, with 11 bases sitting between them. The CDR3 nucleotides read TGTGCCAGCAGTTTACGGGGAGGGGCTGGCTACACCTTC. It yields the protein CASSLRGGAGYTF.

Many counts were recorded for this clonotype. DNA of the CDR3: TGTGCCAGCAGCTTTATGGGGGCCTACGAGCAGTACTTC. This encodes CASSFMGAYEQYF. V and J are TRBV5-6 and TRBJ2-7; D is perhaps TRBD1 or TRBD2 (5 bases each). V gave up 2 bases and J gave up 2 bases, with 8 bases separating them. Per the germline V gene, CDR1 is SGHDT and CDR2 is YYEEEE. This CDR3 is 13 amino acids long.

This clonotype was counted many times. The chain recombines TRBV29-1 with TRBJ2-1, with 13 bases identical to TRBD2. The germline V gene encodes CDR1 SQVTM and CDR2 ANQGSEA. The V segment lost 4 bases and the J segment 4 bases; nucleotides outside the gene matches: 1. The CDR3 covers 14 residues. This CDR3 reads CSVGTSGGYNEQFF. Here the CDR3 DNA reads TGCAGCGTTGGGACTAGCGGGGGATACAATGAGCAGTTCTTC.

The table lists this clonotype with many counts. The genes are TRBV3-1 and TRBJ2-3; 7 bases align to TRBD2. The CDR3 contains 16 residues. V gave up 0 bases and J gave up 7 bases; unmatched junction bases: 10. Germline V gene data show CDR1 as LGHDT and CDR2 as YNNKEL (reference sequence). CDR3 nucleotide sequence: TGTGCCAGCAGCCAAGAGGTGGGACTAAGGCTACATACGCAGTATTTT. Translation: CASSQEVGLRLHTQYF.

This clonotype was detected ten times or more. The chain carries TRBV3-1 and TRBJ2-2, with D possibly TRBD1 on 5 matching bases. V was shortened by 10 bases and J by 3 bases, with 15 bases between the two germline ends. Germline V CDR1 and CDR2: LGHDT, YNNKEL (reference sequence). The CDR3 extends over 14 amino acids. CDR3 sequence (DNA): TGTGCCACCGGTCAGGGATTCGACACCGGGGAGCTGTTTTTT. It encodes CATGQGFDTGELFF. Full variable domain (remainder filled in from reference TRBV3-1 and TRBJ2-2): DTAVSQTPKYLVTQMGNDKSIKCEQNLGHDTMYWYKQDSKKFLKIMFSYNNKELIINETVPNRFSPKSPDKAHLNLHINSLELGDSAVYFCATGQGFDTGELFFGEGSRLTVL.

On this clonotype itself: Just one base apart from a much larger clone, this may be a read error. The chain recombines TRBV20-1 with TRBJ2-7, with 11 positions matching TRBD2. Germline CDR1 DFQATT, CDR2 SNEGSKA (reference sequence). V was pared by 2 bases and J by 2 bases, with 5 bases of the junction left unmatched. There are 15 residues in the CDR3. CDR3 DNA: TGCAGTGCTAGACTAGCGGGGGGAACCCCCTACGAGCAGTACTTC. It yields the protein CSARLAGGTPYEQYF.

In its sample, this clonotype was seen many times. The CDR3 sequence: CASSQWETQYF. For the CDR3, the DNA is TGTGCCAGCAGCCAATGGGAGACCCAGTACTTC. This chain connects TRBV3-1 to TRBJ2-5, with D unresolved. The CDR3 spans 11 residues. Germline loops: CDR1 LGHDT, CDR2 YNNKEL (reference sequence). The V and J ends lost 2 bases and 5 bases respectively, with 3 bases between them.

This clonotype was observed many times. The V call is TRBV7-2, the J call TRBJ1-6, with TRBD1 as a possible D gene (5 bases). The germline V and J ends were trimmed by 4 bases and 9 bases, with 16 bases remaining between them. Germline CDR1 is SGHTA and CDR2 is FQGNSA. This CDR3 comprises 15 residues. CDR3 DNA: TGTGCCAGCAGCTGGGGGACCGGCCGTAGTTCACCCCTCCACTTT. Protein product: CASSWGTGRSSPLHF. Using reference TRBV7-2 and TRBJ1-6 for the parts outside the CDR3, the full variable domain is GAGVSQSPSNKVTEKGKDVELRCDPISGHTALYWYRQSLGQGLEFLIYFQGNSAPDKSGLPSDRFSAERTGGSVSTLTIQRTQQEDSAVYLCASSWGTGRSSPLHFGNGTRLTVT.

The sample holds many counts of this clonotype. V gene TRBV5-6 combines with J gene TRBJ2-3; D remains ambiguous. The CDR3 runs to 13 residues. The germline V gene encodes CDR1 SGHDT and CDR2 YYEEEE. V gave up 4 bases and J gave up 2 bases, with 8 bases separating them. CDR3 nucleotides: TGTGCCAGCAGCCCGGCTAACACAGATACGCAGTATTTT. It yields the protein CASSPANTDTQYF.

This clonotype was picked up many times. V gene TRBV5-6 combines with J gene TRBJ1-1; TRBD1 is a possible D gene (6 bases). The CDR3 sequence is 17 residues long. V was pared by 4 bases and J by 8 bases, with 27 bases between. Germline lookup yields CDR1 SGHDT and CDR2 YYEEEE. CDR3 sequence: CASSLKPKDWIDREAFF. DNA for the CDR3: TGTGCCAGCAGCCTCAAACCAAAGGACTGGATTGACAGGGAAGCTTTCTTT. Together with reference TRBV5-6 and TRBJ1-1, the CDR3 gives the full variable domain: DAGVTQSPTHLIKTRGQQVTLRCSPKSGHDTVSWYQQALGQGPQFIFQYYEEEERQRGNFPDRFSGHQFPNYSSELNVNALLLGDSALYLCASSLKPKDWIDREAFFGQGTRLTVV.